A single sample gave rise to the 11 T cell receptor beta chains below, sequenced in a study of T cells in localized non-small cell lung cancer. TCRdb's table, derived via immunoSEQ multiplex PCR, lists solely in-frame clones and lacks some. The sample carries approximately 41,000 clones, roughly 89% recorded once. The sample consisted of peripheral blood mononuclear cells, taken before any cancer treatment. These receptors all come from a male donor aged 60 or over with stage II lung adenocarcinoma.

The CDR3 region is CASSYANRGWNTEAFF. CDR3 nucleotides: TGTGCCAGCAGTTACGCCAACAGGGGTTGGAACACTGAAGCTTTCTTT. The rearrangement joins TRBV28 to TRBJ1-1, with 7 bases lining up with TRBD1. In germline, CDR1 is MDHEN, CDR2 SYDVKM. The CDR3 has 16 amino acids. V was pared by 4 bases and J by 1 base, with 9 bases of the junction left unmatched. Combining the CDR3 with reference TRBV28 and TRBJ1-1 gives the whole variable domain DVKVTQSSRYLVKRTGEKVFLECVQDMDHENMFWYRQDPGLGLRLIYFSYDVKMKEKGDIPEGYSVSREKKERFSLILESASTNQTSMYLCASSYANRGWNTEAFFGQGTRLTVV.

V and J are TRBV10-3 and TRBJ2-1; 10 bases line up with TRBD2. Germline V gives CDR1 ENHRY, CDR2 SYGVKD. This CDR3 is built from 18 residues. Trimming removed 2 bases from V and 0 bases from J; junction bases left unmatched: 7. In nucleotides, the CDR3 is TGTGCCATCAGTGAGCGGCTAGCGGGAGCCCTCTCCTACAATGAGCAGTTCTTC. As protein: CAISERLAGALSYNEQFF.

The J gene is TRBJ2-7, the V gene TRBV5-4; D is perhaps TRBD1 (6 bases). Trimming took 3 bases from V and 3 from J, leaving 19 bases between them. This CDR3 is built from 16 residues. Germline V gives CDR1 SGHNT, CDR2 YYREEE (reference sequence). CDR3 region: CASSYHRGKGDYEQYF. The DNA of the CDR3 is TGTGCCAGCAGCTATCACCGGGGTAAGGGGGACTACGAGCAGTACTTC.

J is TRBJ2-2 and V is TRBV10-1; D is unresolved. The CDR3 is made up of 16 amino acids. V was clipped by 3 bases and J by 3 bases, with 14 bases between them. Per germline, CDR1 WNHNN and CDR2 SYGVQD (reference sequence). The CDR3: CASSEGRWGHTGELFF. In DNA form, the CDR3 reads TGCGCCAGCAGTGAAGGGCGATGGGGTCACACCGGGGAGCTGTTTTTT.

V usage is TRBV9 and J usage is TRBJ2-3, with D possibly matching TRBD1 (6 bases). The CDR3 consists of 15 residues. V lost 4 bases to trimming and J lost 0 bases, with 12 bases between them. The germline CDR1 and CDR2 sequences are SGDLS and YYNGEE. This chain's CDR3 is CASSPRTASTDTQYF. CDR3 in DNA: TGTGCCAGCAGCCCAAGGACAGCTAGCACAGATACGCAGTATTTT.

The chain couples TRBV12-5 to TRBJ1-5; 8 bases fit TRBD1. J gave up 1 base and V 6 bases, and 2 bases lay outside the gene matches. Per germline, CDR1 LGHNT and CDR2 FRNRAP. The length of the CDR3 is 14 residues. As DNA, the CDR3 is TGTGCTAGTGGCAACAGGGGGAGCAATCAGCCCCAGCATTTT. Its translation: CASGNRGSNQPQHF.

The genes are TRBV5-1 and TRBJ1-1, with 9 nucleotides matching TRBD1. CDR1 and CDR2 (germline): SGHRS, YFSETQ. Trimming at V came to 3 bases and at J to 3 bases, leaving 12 bases not matched to a gene. The CDR3 has 17 residues. The CDR3 region is CASSSYGGTGPYTEAFF. As DNA, the CDR3 is TGCGCCAGCAGCTCCTATGGGGGGACAGGGCCGTACACTGAAGCTTTCTTT.

CDR3 nucleotide sequence: TGCGCCAGCAGCCCCTCACTTCTAGCGGGAGCCAATGAGCAGTTCTTC. Protein: CASSPSLLAGANEQFF. V usage is TRBV4-3 and J usage is TRBJ2-1, with 10 bases matching TRBD2. Germline V lookup: CDR1 LGHNA, CDR2 YSLEER. V was clipped by 4 bases and J by 6 bases; unmatched bases: 9. This CDR3 has 16 residues.

The J gene is TRBJ2-5, the V gene TRBV7-2; 12 positions match TRBD2. Unmatched junction bases numbered 2, after V lost 5 bases and J lost 4 bases. The CDR3 totals 14 residues. The germline gives CDR1 SGHTA, CDR2 FQGNSA. DNA of the CDR3: TGTGCCAGCAGCCCGGGACTAGCGGGAGAGACCCAGTACTTC. It codes for CASSPGLAGETQYF.

The V and J genes are TRBV7-2 and TRBJ2-3, with 7 bases identical to TRBD2. Germline-derived CDR1 and CDR2 are SGHTA and FQGNSA. J was trimmed by 13 bases and V by 3 bases; bases with no gene match: 16. The CDR3 extends over 15 amino acids. The CDR3, as DNA: TGTGCCAGCAGCTTGGGAGGGGCGGGAGACCTCACCAAGTATTTT. It yields the protein CASSLGGAGDLTKYF.

This chain links TRBV28 with TRBJ1-1; maybe TRBD1 (6 bases). The CDR3 is made up of 15 amino acids. CDR1 and CDR2 from the germline V gene are MDHEN and SYDVKM. Trimming removed 0 bases at V and 1 base at J, with 9 bases between. The CDR3 loop reads CASSLWEGGNTEAFF. The CDR3 DNA follows: TGTGCCAGCAGTTTATGGGAGGGGGGGAACACTGAAGCTTTCTTT.